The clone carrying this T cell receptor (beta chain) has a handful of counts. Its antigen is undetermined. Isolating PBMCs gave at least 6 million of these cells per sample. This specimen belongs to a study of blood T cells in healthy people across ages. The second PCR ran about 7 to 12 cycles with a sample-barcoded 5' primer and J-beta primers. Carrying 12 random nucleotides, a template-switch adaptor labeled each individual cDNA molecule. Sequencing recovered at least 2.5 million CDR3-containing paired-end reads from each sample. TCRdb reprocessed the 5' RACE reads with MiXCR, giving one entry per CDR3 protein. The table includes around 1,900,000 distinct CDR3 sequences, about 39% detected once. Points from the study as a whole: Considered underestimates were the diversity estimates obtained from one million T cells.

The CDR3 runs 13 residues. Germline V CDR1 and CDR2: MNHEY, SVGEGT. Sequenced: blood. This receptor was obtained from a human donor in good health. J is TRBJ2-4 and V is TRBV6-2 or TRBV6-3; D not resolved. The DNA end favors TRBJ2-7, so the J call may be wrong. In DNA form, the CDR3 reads TGTGCCAGCAGTTCCTCGGACGCCTACGAGCAGTACTTC. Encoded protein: CASSSSDAYEQYF.